This TCR beta chain was sequenced for a study of blood T cell repertoires in COVID-19 (dated by TCRdb to 2018 to 2020). Background for the entire study: Collaborator samples came from the United States, Italy and Spain and covered acute and convalescent phases of COVID-19. Deeply sampled blood TCRbeta repertoires from subjects exposed to, actively infected with, or recovered from COVID-19 were included in the dataset. The samples were drawn from two sources: the first 160 participants of the ongoing ImmuneRACE study, and 1,000 to 1,500 subjects contributed by 6 global collaborators. The sample metadata nearly always contained a de-identified subject ID, COVID-19 status, age in years and sex. The material from the prospective study consisted of cDNA or gDNA derived from T cells, B-cell-depleted T cells, or PBMCs. The repertoires were released in a freely available public database meant as a resource for research on the immune response to SARS-CoV-2. HLA class I and class II types, where available, came from metadata supplied by the sample provider rather than from assay-based typing. The study at large found these results: The amount of clinical and demographic metadata varied by source and participant and was provided uncurated.

Samples from volunteer blood donors who had recovered from COVID-19 were contributed by a second Seattle source. The collaborating institutions used their own protocols to collect whole blood in K2EDTA tubes. For TCRbeta analysis, collaborators shipped samples as frozen whole blood, isolated PBMCs, or DNA extracted from either of those sample types. In the case of this clone: There is no known antigen for this receptor. Per-base qualities were not stored, and no clone one base away is much larger.

TCRbeta CDR3 regions were amplified from genomic DNA by means of the immunoSEQ Assay, a bias-controlled multiplex PCR. As for the original processing: Nucleated cell counts per sample were estimated from amplification of reference gene primers within the assay. Sequence reads were collapsed and filtered to measure the absolute abundance of every unique TCRbeta CDR3 rearrangement. For each sample, productive Simpson clonality was calculated as the square root of Simpson's diversity index across productive rearrangements. The clones in this table, taken by TCRdb from immuneACCESS, are in-frame only. Not every clone is retained; where verified, under half of the shortfall comes from an unresolved V gene, and the cause of the rest is unknown. V and J calls and clone size are given by that table; D and trimming were obtained from the DNA. In this sample the table shows roughly 150,000 clones, around 82% of which occur a single time. The ten largest clones add up to roughly 19% of the sample.

This receptor was identified in a woman aged 70-85 years who had recovered from COVID-19. The source material was peripheral blood.

DNA sequence: TGTGCCAGCAGTACAAACAGGGTTGGGGTTCGGTTAAACGAGCAGTACTTC. Translated, this is CASSTNRVGVRLNEQYF. The chain employs TRBV28 and TRBJ2-7; perhaps TRBD1 is the D gene, with 6 bases matching. The germline ends are 25 bases apart after V is trimmed by 5 bases and J by 5 bases. CDR3 length: 17 amino acids, cysteine to phenylalanine. Just the 51-base CDR3 DNA is kept, in frame starting at base 1. As encoded in the germline V gene, CDR1 is MDHEN while CDR2 is SYDVKM. When the CDR3 is completed using the reference TRBV28 and TRBJ2-7 genes on either side, the full variable domain is DVKVTQSSRYLVKRTGEKVFLECVQDMDHENMFWYRQDPGLGLRLIYFSYDVKMKEKGDIPEGYSVSREKKERFSLILESASTNQTSMYLCASSTNRVGVRLNEQYFGPGTRLTVT.